One T cell receptor beta chain is described in this entry. Its antigen is unidentified. Subsequent to 10 days of culture, CD4+ T cells were isolated. It was on days 3 and 7 that half the medium was replaced with IL-2 medium. The data derive from a study of vaccination effects on CD4 cells after COVID-19. Study information: BNT162b2 vaccine or mRNA-1273 vaccine was given to participants in two doses. Peptides at 8.5 to 10 ug/ml and IL-2 at about 10 IU/ml were added to 1.5 million to 2 million PBMC per well. Study results and caveats: Substantial clonal contraction characterized both infection- and vaccine-induced clones late after vaccination.

The V end lost 4 bases, the J end lost 0 bases, and 8 bases lay between the germline ends. CDR3 size: 14 residues. Germline V gene sequence: CDR1 SNHLY, CDR2 FYNNEI. Clones were read by immunoSEQ multiplex PCR, and TCRdb kept only the in-frame ones, dropping some. The table shows about 76,000 clones, with around 77% occurring only once. The receptor was isolated from a human donor who received a COVID-19 vaccine. The V and J genes are TRBV2 and TRBJ2-3, with D uncertain. Source: CD4+ T cells from PBMCs cultured without peptide, taken before COVID-19 vaccination. DNA for the CDR3: TGTGCCAGCAGTGTAGGCCTAAGCACAGATACGCAGTATTTT. It encodes CASSVGLSTDTQYF.